This T cell receptor (beta chain) emerged from a study of blood T cell repertoires in COVID-19. Study at large: Sources were T cells, B-cell-depleted T cells, or PBMCs; the material itself was cDNA or gDNA.

Germline values: CDR1 KGHSH, CDR2 LQKENI. The V segment lost 2 bases and the J segment 7 bases; nucleotides outside the gene matches: 1. This CDR3 contains 14 residues. Original processing notes: Estimated nucleated cell counts came from reference gene primer amplification. Some clones are missing from TCRdb's copy, which holds only in-frame ones; the method was immunoSEQ multiplex PCR. V, J and clone size are taken as reported in that table, and D and trimming were inferred from the DNA itself. The table lists fewer than 350,000 clones, 85% to 90% of them singletons. This clone is a singleton in its sample.

The source material was PBMCs or T cells enriched from blood (not recorded which). This TCR was sampled from a woman in her twenties or thirties with acute COVID-19. The chain is built from TRBV18 and TRBJ1-3; 11 bases match TRBD1. CDR3 in DNA: TGTGCCAGCTCACCAAGGGACAGGGGGAACACCATATATTTT. The encoded protein is CASSPRDRGNTIYF.